This entry lists 13 T cell receptor beta chains sequenced from one sample in a study of shared clonotypes between healthy human individuals. Repertoires were generated with immunoSEQ multiplex PCR, while TCRdb's copy carries only in-frame clones and drops some. The repertoire holds millions of clones, with about 95% as singletons. Naive CD8 populations comprised CD45RO-negative cells positively selected for CCR7, excluding terminally differentiated effector memory CD45RA+ cells. The material sequenced was naive CD8+ T cells sorted from blood. These receptors came from a man aged 18 to 30 in good health.

The rearrangement uses TRBV5-1 and TRBJ1-3; the D is unclear. This CDR3 region has 15 residues. Germline CDR1 is SGHRS and CDR2 is YFSETQ. V lost 0 bases, J lost 1 base, and 8 bases lay in between. The CDR3 spells CASSLAPESGNTIYF. CDR3 DNA sequence: TGCGCCAGCAGCTTGGCCCCAGAGTCTGGAAACACCATATATTTT.

The V gene is TRBV9, the J gene TRBJ2-3, with D hard to call. The V gene lost 2 bases and the J gene lost 0 bases, with 10 bases spanning the gap. CDR1 SGDLS and CDR2 YYNGEE come from the germline V gene. This CDR3 is 15 amino acids long. CDR3 sequence (DNA): TGTGCCAGCAGCGTTTTTATGTCCAGCACAGATACGCAGTATTTT. It yields the protein CASSVFMSSTDTQYF.

The chain employs TRBV28 and TRBJ2-6; 11 bases map to TRBD1. The trim removed 4 bases at V and 0 bases at J, leaving 8 bases unmatched. The CDR3 sequence is 19 residues long. CDR1 is MDHEN, CDR2 SYDVKM, per germline. This CDR3 reads CASSSWTGGVSSGANVLTF. In DNA, the CDR3 is TGTGCCAGCAGTTCGTGGACAGGGGGCGTTAGCTCTGGGGCCAACGTCCTGACTTTC.

V is TRBV27 and J is TRBJ2-7; 10 nucleotides agree with TRBD2. This CDR3 has 16 amino acids. V lost 6 bases to trimming and J lost 0 bases; unmatched junction nucleotides: 8. Germline V lookup: CDR1 MNHEY, CDR2 SMNVEV (reference sequence). Here the CDR3 reads CASSQSGGEISYEQYF. The CDR3 nucleotides are TGTGCCAGCAGCCAAAGCGGGGGGGAGATCTCCTACGAGCAGTACTTC.

The V gene is TRBV5-1, the J gene TRBJ2-1; D is uncertain. V lost 2 bases and J lost 8, with 11 bases in between. Germline V CDR1 and CDR2: SGHRS, YFSETQ. The CDR3 loop spans 13 amino acids. DNA for the CDR3: TGCGCCAGCAGCTTCGAGATTTTTTATGAGCAGTTCTTC. Translating gives CASSFEIFYEQFF.

The chain has TRBV28 and TRBJ1-2; 9 bases match TRBD1. V lost 7 bases, J lost 2 bases, and 8 bases stayed unmatched. The CDR3 has 15 residues. Germline values: CDR1 MDHEN, CDR2 SYDVKM. The DNA for the CDR3 is TGTGCCAGCACTCCAGGGGGACAGGGCAACTATGGCTACACCTTC. It codes for CASTPGGQGNYGYTF.

This chain connects TRBV28 to TRBJ2-7; a possible D gene is TRBD1 (7 bases). This CDR3 has 15 amino acids. V lost 5 bases to trimming and J lost 3 bases, with 17 bases between them. CDR1 MDHEN and CDR2 SYDVKM come from the germline V gene. The CDR3 loop is CASSLGGTAIYEQYF. CDR3 nucleotide sequence: TGTGCCAGCAGTCTAGGGGGGACAGCTATCTACGAGCAGTACTTC. The whole variable domain, remainder taken from reference TRBV28 and TRBJ2-7, is DVKVTQSSRYLVKRTGEKVFLECVQDMDHENMFWYRQDPGLGLRLIYFSYDVKMKEKGDIPEGYSVSREKKERFSLILESASTNQTSMYLCASSLGGTAIYEQYFGPGTRLTVT.

V and J are TRBV4-2 and TRBJ1-1; no clear D gene. CDR1 is LGHNA and CDR2 is YNFKEQ in the germline V gene. Trimming removed 4 bases from V and 3 bases from J, with 15 bases in between. The length of the CDR3 is 15 residues. In DNA, the CDR3 is TGTGCCAGCAGCCTTCAGACCGGAACGGACACTGAAGCTTTCTTT. Protein sequence: CASSLQTGTDTEAFF.

The gene calls are TRBV27 and TRBJ2-2; D may correspond to TRBD1 or TRBD2 (5 bases each). Germline-derived CDR1 and CDR2 are MNHEY and SMNVEV (reference sequence). The CDR3 totals 19 residues. V lost 4 bases and J 4 bases, leaving 25 bases between the germline ends. CDR3 residues: CASSYGALRSGIGTGELFF. For the CDR3, the DNA is TGTGCCAGCAGTTATGGGGCCCTGAGGTCGGGAATTGGCACCGGGGAGCTGTTTTTT.

The chain joins TRBV15 to TRBJ2-7; a weak D match, TRBD2 (6 bases). The germline CDR1 and CDR2 sequences are LNHNV and YYDKDF (reference sequence). V lost 11 bases, J lost 1 base, and 21 bases lay in between. This CDR3 has 15 residues. CDR3: CAVSGGEVLSYEQYF. For the CDR3, the DNA is TGTGCCGTGTCCGGCGGGGAGGTACTGTCCTACGAGCAGTACTTC.

This sequence joins TRBV27 and TRBJ2-3, with TRBD2 as a possible D gene (7 bases). In germline, CDR1 is MNHEY, CDR2 SMNVEV (reference sequence). The CDR3 spans 14 residues. V shed 5 bases and J shed 5 bases, with 14 bases lying between them. CDR3 DNA sequence: TGTGCCAGCAGTCTGGGGGGGGCGATAGATACGCAGTATTTT. Amino acid sequence: CASSLGGAIDTQYF.

The gene calls are TRBV7-6 and TRBJ2-3; 9 bases fit TRBD2. V shed 6 bases and J 2 bases; nucleotides not matched to a gene: 15. The CDR3 is 18 amino acids. Per germline, CDR1 SGHVS and CDR2 FNYEAQ. The CDR3 nucleotides are TGTGCCAGCAGTCCTATGCCCAATAGCGGGAGCATCACAGATACGCAGTATTTT. The encoded protein is CASSPMPNSGSITDTQYF.

Comments on this clone: Additional DNA sequences in this sample encode the identical CDR3. The chain employs TRBV5-6 and TRBJ1-3; no definite D call. This CDR3 comprises 14 residues. The V gene's germline CDR1 is SGHDT and CDR2 YYEEEE. Deletions cut 0 bases from V and 1 base from J, with 5 bases between. This CDR3 is CASSLGSSGNTIYF. CDR3 DNA sequence: TGTGCCAGCAGCTTGGGGTCTTCTGGAAACACCATATATTTT.